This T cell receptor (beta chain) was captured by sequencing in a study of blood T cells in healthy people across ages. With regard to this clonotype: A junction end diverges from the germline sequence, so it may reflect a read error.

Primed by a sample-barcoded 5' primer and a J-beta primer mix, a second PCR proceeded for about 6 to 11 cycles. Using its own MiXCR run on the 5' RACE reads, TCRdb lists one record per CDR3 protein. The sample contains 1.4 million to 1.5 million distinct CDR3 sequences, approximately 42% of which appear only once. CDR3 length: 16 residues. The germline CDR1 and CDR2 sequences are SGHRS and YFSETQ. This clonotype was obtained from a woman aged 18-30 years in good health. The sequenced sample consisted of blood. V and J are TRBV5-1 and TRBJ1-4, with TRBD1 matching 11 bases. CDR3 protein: CASSVGQGGTNETLFF. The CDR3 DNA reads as TGCGCCAGCAGCGTGGGACAGGGGGGAACTAATGAAACACTGTTTTTT.